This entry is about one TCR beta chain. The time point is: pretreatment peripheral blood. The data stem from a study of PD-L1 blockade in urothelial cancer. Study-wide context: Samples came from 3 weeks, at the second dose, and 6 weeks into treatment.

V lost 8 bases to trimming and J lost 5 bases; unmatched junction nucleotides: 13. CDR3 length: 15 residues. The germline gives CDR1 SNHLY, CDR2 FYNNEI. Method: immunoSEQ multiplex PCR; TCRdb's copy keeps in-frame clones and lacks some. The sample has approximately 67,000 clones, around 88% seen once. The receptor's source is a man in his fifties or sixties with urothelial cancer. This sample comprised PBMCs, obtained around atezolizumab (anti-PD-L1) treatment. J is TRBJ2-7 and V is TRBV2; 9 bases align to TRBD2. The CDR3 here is CASSELSGGSDEQYF. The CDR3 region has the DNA TGTGCCAGCTCTGAACTCAGCGGGGGGTCCGACGAGCAGTACTTC.